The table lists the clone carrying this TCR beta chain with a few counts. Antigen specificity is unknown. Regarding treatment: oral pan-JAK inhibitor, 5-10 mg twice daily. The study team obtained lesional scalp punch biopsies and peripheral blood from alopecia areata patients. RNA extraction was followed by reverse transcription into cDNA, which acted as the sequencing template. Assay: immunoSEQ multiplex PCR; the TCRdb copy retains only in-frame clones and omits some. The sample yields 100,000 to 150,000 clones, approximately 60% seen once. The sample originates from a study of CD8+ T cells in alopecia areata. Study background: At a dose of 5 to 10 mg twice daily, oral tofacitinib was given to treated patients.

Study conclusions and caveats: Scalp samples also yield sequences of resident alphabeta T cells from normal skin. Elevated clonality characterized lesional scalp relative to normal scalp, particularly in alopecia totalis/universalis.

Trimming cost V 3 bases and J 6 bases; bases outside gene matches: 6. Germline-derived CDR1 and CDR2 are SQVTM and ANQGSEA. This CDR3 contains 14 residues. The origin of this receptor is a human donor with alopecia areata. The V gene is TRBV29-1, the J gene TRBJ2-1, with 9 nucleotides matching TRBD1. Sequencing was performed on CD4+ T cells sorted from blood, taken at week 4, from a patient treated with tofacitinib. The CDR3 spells CSVDKLDRGNEQFF. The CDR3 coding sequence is TGCAGCGTTGATAAATTGGACAGGGGCAATGAGCAGTTCTTC.